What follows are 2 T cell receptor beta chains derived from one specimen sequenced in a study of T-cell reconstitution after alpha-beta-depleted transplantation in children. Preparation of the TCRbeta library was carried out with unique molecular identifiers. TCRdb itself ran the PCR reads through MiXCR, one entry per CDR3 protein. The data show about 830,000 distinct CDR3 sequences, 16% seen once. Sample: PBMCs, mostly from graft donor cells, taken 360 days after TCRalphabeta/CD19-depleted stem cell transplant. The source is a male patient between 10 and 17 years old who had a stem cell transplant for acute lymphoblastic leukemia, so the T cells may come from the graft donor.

The CDR3 loop is CSVVNRPTNEKLFF. In DNA form, the CDR3 reads TGCAGCGTTGTGAATCGGCCAACTAATGAAAAACTGTTTTTT. The V and J genes are TRBV29-1 and TRBJ1-4; D is undetermined. Per the germline V gene, CDR1 is SQVTM and CDR2 is ANQGSEA. V gave up 4 bases and J gave up 0 bases, with 9 bases separating them. The CDR3 is 14 residues long.

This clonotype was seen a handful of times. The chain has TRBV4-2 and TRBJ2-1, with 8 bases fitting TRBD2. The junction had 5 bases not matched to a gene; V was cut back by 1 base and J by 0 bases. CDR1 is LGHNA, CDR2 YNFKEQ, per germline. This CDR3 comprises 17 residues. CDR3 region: CASSQVASGFSYNEQFF. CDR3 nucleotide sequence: TGTGCCAGCAGCCAAGTGGCTAGCGGGTTCTCCTACAATGAGCAGTTCTTC.